These 3 T cell receptor beta chains were all obtained from the same sample, sequenced in a study of cytomegalovirus exposure and HLA in healthy donors. The PCR contained 60 Vbeta and 13 Jbeta primers. Some clones are missing from TCRdb's copy, which holds only in-frame ones; the method was immunoSEQ multiplex PCR. The top ten clones hold around 0.98% of a sample with approximately 150,000 clones, approximately 84% of them seen once. Sequencing was performed on PBMCs. The source is a man younger than 45 in good health and CMV-seronegative.

This rearrangement joins TRBV2 to TRBJ2-5; 12 nucleotides align to TRBD1. The V segment lost 5 bases and the J segment 5 bases; nucleotides outside the gene matches: 6. CDR1 and CDR2 (germline): SNHLY, FYNNEI. The CDR3 sequence is 15 residues long. The CDR3 DNA reads TGTGCCAGCAGTTTAACCGGGACAGGGGGCGAGACCCAGTACTTC. Translated, it gives CASSLTGTGGETQYF.

The chain employs TRBV16 and TRBJ1-2; the D gene is possibly TRBD1 (6 bases). Trimming stripped 4 bases from V and 0 bases from J, with 15 bases between. Per germline, CDR1 KGHSY and CDR2 FQNENV. This CDR3 spans 16 amino acids. CDR3 bases: TGTGCCAGCAGCCTTATAGGACAGAACCCTAACTATGGCTACACCTTC. Amino acid sequence: CASSLIGQNPNYGYTF.

In this sample, this clone turned up a few times. The chain employs TRBV7-2 and TRBJ2-5, with a possible D match to TRBD2 (6 bases). Trimming removed 5 bases at V and 7 bases at J, with 14 bases between. Germline V gene sequence: CDR1 SGHTA, CDR2 FQGNSA. The CDR3 runs to 13 residues. CDR3 bases: TGTGCCAGCAGCCAGCAGGTGGGAGGGACCCAGTACTTC. This translates into CASSQQVGGTQYF.